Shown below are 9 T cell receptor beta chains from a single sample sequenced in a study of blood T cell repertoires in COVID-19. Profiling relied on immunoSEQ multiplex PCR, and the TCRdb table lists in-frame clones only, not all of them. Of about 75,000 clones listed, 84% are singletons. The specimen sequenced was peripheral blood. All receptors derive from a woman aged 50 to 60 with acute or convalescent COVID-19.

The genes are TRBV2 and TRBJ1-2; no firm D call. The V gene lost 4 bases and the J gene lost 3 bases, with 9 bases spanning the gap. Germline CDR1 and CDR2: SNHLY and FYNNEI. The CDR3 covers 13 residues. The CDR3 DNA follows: TGTGCCAGCAGTGTTTCCCGGGACTATGGCTACACCTTC. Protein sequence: CASSVSRDYGYTF. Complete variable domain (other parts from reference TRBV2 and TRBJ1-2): EPEVTQTPSHQVTQMGQEVILRCVPISNHLYFYWYRQILGQKVEFLVSFYNNEISEKSEIFDDQFSVERPDGSNFTLKIRSTKLEDSAMYFCASSVSRDYGYTFGSGTRLTVV.

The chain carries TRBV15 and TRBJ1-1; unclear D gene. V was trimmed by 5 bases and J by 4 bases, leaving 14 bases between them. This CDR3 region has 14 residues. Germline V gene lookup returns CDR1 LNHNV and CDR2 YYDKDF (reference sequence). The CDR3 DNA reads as TGTGCCACCAGCCGAGGGATAGGGAGCACTGAAGCTTTCTTT. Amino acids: CATSRGIGSTEAFF. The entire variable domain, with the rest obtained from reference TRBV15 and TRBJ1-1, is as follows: DAMVIQNPRYQVTQFGKPVTLSCSQTLNHNVMYWYQQKSSQAPKLLFHYYDKDFNNEADTPDNFQSRRPNTSFCFLDIRSPGLGDTAMYLCATSRGIGSTEAFFGQGTRLTVV.

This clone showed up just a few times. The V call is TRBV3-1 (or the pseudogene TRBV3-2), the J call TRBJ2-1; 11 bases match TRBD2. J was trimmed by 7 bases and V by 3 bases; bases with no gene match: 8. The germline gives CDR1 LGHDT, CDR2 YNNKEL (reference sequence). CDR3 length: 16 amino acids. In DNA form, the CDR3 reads TGTGCCAGCAGCCAGTTAGCGGGGGGGCATAGGAATGAGCAGTTCTTC. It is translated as CASSQLAGGHRNEQFF.

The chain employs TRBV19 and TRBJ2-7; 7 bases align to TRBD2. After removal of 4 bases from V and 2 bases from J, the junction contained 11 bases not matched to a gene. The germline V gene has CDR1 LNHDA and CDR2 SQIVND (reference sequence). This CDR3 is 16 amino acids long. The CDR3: CASSNPAGNHPYEQYF. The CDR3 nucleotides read TGTGCCAGTAGTAACCCAGCGGGAAACCACCCCTACGAGCAGTACTTC.

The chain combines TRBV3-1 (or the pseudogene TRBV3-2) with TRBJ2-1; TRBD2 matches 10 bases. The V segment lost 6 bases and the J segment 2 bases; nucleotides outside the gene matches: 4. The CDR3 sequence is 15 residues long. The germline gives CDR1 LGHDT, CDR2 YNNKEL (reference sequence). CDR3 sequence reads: CASSSSGSTYNEQFF. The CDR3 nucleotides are TGTGCCAGCAGTTCTAGCGGGAGTACCTACAATGAGCAGTTCTTC.

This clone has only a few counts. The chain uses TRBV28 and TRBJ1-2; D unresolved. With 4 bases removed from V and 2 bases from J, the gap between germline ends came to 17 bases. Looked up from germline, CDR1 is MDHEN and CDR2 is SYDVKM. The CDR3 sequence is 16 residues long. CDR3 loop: CASSSPTWQANYGYTF. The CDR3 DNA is TGTGCCAGCAGTTCCCCCACCTGGCAGGCGAACTATGGCTACACCTTC.

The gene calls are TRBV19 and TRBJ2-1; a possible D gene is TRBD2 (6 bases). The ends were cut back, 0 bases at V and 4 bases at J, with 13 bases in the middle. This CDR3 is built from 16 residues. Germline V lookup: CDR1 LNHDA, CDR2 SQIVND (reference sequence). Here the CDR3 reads CASSIDGTSQYNEQFF. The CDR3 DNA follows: TGTGCCAGTAGTATAGATGGAACTAGCCAGTACAATGAGCAGTTCTTC.

CDR3 nucleotides: TGTGCCAGTAGTCTAGCGGGGAACAATGAGCAGTTCTTC. It is translated as CASSLAGNNEQFF. The chain combines TRBV19 with TRBJ2-1; 9 bases are shared with TRBD2. J lost 5 bases, V lost 5 bases, and 1 base had no gene match. Germline CDR1 LNHDA, CDR2 SQIVND (reference sequence). The CDR3 covers 13 residues.

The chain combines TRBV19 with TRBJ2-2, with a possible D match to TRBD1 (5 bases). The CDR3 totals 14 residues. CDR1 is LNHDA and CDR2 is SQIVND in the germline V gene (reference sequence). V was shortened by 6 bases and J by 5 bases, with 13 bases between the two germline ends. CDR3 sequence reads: CASRGVAGTGELFF. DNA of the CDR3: TGTGCCAGTAGAGGGGTAGCCGGGACCGGGGAGCTGTTTTTT.